This TCR beta chain was sequenced during a study of Graves' ophthalmopathy and Graves' hyperthyroidism. This clonotype was recorded at least ten times. Germline values: CDR1 DFQATT, CDR2 SNEGSKA (reference sequence). The CDR3 is 13 residues long. V was pared by 1 base and J by 2 bases, with 9 bases between. Amplified material comprised TCR beta CDR3 regions derived from RNA transcripts. Scientists carried out first-round RT-PCR using HTBI primers and then a second-round multiplex PCR. Using its own MiXCR run on the multiplex PCR reads, TCRdb lists one record per CDR3 protein. The sample contains about 340,000 distinct CDR3 sequences, roughly a sixth of which appear only once. Ineligible for inclusion were patients with other autoimmune diseases, uncontrolled infections, pregnancy or lactation.

This chain joins TRBV20-1 and TRBJ2-7, with D tentatively TRBD1 or TRBD2 (5 bases each). Sequenced: peripheral blood. This receptor was taken from an adult man with Graves' ophthalmopathy. CDR3 bases: TGCAGTGCTAGAGGGGGGAGAGCCTACGAGCAGTACTTC. Protein product: CSARGGRAYEQYF.